Shown below are 26 T cell receptor beta chains from a single sample sequenced in a study of shared clonotypes between healthy human individuals. Sequencing used immunoSEQ multiplex PCR; TCRdb keeps in-frame clones, though not all of them. This table holds approximately 2,300,000 clones, 92% found once. Sample: naive CD4+ T cells from PBMCs. Sample subset: CD45RA+ positively selected. The receptors here all came from a man younger than 35 in good health. Some clones in this sample may be carry-over from other donors' samples.

The chain joins TRBV4-1 to TRBJ1-5, with no clear D. The CDR3 loop spans 16 amino acids. Trimming left V 4 bases short and J 0 bases short, with 13 bases between. The germline V gene encodes CDR1 MGHRA and CDR2 YSYEKL. CDR3 sequence: CASSPSGYYSNQPQHF. Written as DNA, the CDR3 is TGCGCCAGCAGCCCGAGCGGCTATTATAGCAATCAGCCCCAGCATTTT.

The CDR3 is CASSPQGTGNSGANVLTF. CDR3 nucleotide sequence: TGTGCCAGCAGCCCCCAAGGGACAGGGAACTCTGGGGCCAACGTCCTGACTTTC. This chain connects TRBV7-3 to TRBJ2-6; 9 nucleotides agree with TRBD1. The CDR3 spans 18 residues. After removal of 5 bases from V and 0 bases from J, the junction contained 8 bases not matched to a gene. Germline-derived CDR1 and CDR2 are SGHTA and FQGTGA.

The chain employs TRBV5-1 and TRBJ2-5; 15 bases align to TRBD2. The V gene end was trimmed by 4 bases and the J gene end by 0 bases; junction bases not matched to a gene: 4. The CDR3 consists of 17 residues. Germline V gives CDR1 SGHRS, CDR2 YFSETQ. The CDR3 sequence: CASSAGLAGGYQETQYF. The CDR3 DNA sequence: TGCGCCAGCAGCGCCGGACTAGCGGGAGGGTACCAAGAGACCCAGTACTTC.

A single count supports this clone. CDR3: CASSKRGVTNEKLFF. In DNA, the CDR3 is TGCGCCAGCAGCAAACGGGGGGTAACTAATGAAAAACTGTTTTTT. This chain connects TRBV5-1 to TRBJ1-4; a possible D gene is TRBD1 (5 bases). Germline V gene sequence: CDR1 SGHRS, CDR2 YFSETQ. V lost 4 bases to trimming and J lost 1 base, with 11 bases between them. This CDR3 is 15 amino acids long.

V and J are TRBV5-1 and TRBJ2-3, with 13 nucleotides matching TRBD2. Per germline, CDR1 SGHRS and CDR2 YFSETQ. CDR3 length: 15 amino acids. J was trimmed by 8 bases and V by 0 bases; bases with no gene match: 3. CDR3 DNA sequence: TGCGCCAGCAGCTTGGAGGGACTAGCGGGATCTACGCAGTATTTT. Translating gives CASSLEGLAGSTQYF.

J is TRBJ2-6 and V is TRBV28, with D possibly matching TRBD1 (6 bases). Germline V gives CDR1 MDHEN, CDR2 SYDVKM. This CDR3 is 15 amino acids long. Trimming took off 5 bases at V and 12 bases at J, with 20 bases between the two ends. CDR3 DNA sequence: TGTGCCAGCAGTGGAGCCTCACAGGGTTCCCCCGTCCTGACTTTC. Protein sequence: CASSGASQGSPVLTF.

V usage is TRBV7-9 and J usage is TRBJ2-1; D unclear. This CDR3 contains 14 residues. Germline lookup yields CDR1 SEHNR and CDR2 FQNEAQ (reference sequence). V was shortened by 1 base and J by 8 bases, with 12 bases between the two germline ends. The CDR3 DNA follows: TGTGCCAGCAGCTTAGAGGGCGCTATCGATGAGCAGTTCTTC. Protein: CASSLEGAIDEQFF.

This chain connects TRBV11-3 to TRBJ2-7; a weak D match, TRBD1 (5 bases). Germline CDR1 reads SGHNT; CDR2 reads YENEEA. The CDR3 contains 13 residues. V gave up 0 bases and J gave up 5 bases, with 8 bases separating them. CDR3 in DNA: TGTGCCAGCAGCTTAGAAGGGGCCAACGAGCAGTACTTC. Translation gives CASSLEGANEQYF.

The J gene is TRBJ1-2, the V gene TRBV11-2; D is perhaps TRBD1 (5 bases). Deletions cut 5 bases from V and 8 bases from J, with 9 bases between. CDR1 and CDR2 from the germline V gene are SGHAT and FQNNGV. This CDR3 has 11 residues. CDR3 coding DNA: TGTGCCAGCAGCGTGGGGCAGGGCTACACCTTC. Protein: CASSVGQGYTF.

V and J are TRBV7-9 and TRBJ2-1, with D possibly being TRBD1 or TRBD2 (6 bases each). Trimming stripped 3 bases from V and 7 bases from J, with 16 bases between. CDR1 is SEHNR and CDR2 is FQNEAQ in the germline V gene (reference sequence). This CDR3 region has 15 residues. The CDR3 nucleotides are TGTGCCAGCAGCTTTGGGGGAAAGGGGGGAAATGAGCAGTTCTTC. It specifies CASSFGGKGGNEQFF.

The chain carries TRBV9 and TRBJ1-3; D perhaps matches TRBD1 (5 bases). Trimming pared 0 bases from V and 4 bases from J, leaving 20 bases between. The CDR3 runs to 18 residues. Germline CDR1 SGDLS, CDR2 YYNGEE. The CDR3 is CASSVASQIRDGGNTIYF. The CDR3 region has the DNA TGTGCCAGCAGCGTAGCGTCTCAGATCCGGGACGGGGGAAACACCATATATTTT. Together with reference TRBV9 and TRBJ1-3, the CDR3 gives the full variable domain: DSGVTQTPKHLITATGQRVTLRCSPRSGDLSVYWYQQSLDQGLQFLIQYYNGEERAKGNILERFSAQQFPDLHSELNLSSLELGDSALYFCASSVASQIRDGGNTIYFGEGSWLTVV.

Concerning this clone itself: This specimen includes other DNA sequences encoding the same CDR3. The V gene is TRBV7-2, the J gene TRBJ1-5, with 7 bases identical to TRBD1. V lost 4 bases, J lost 3 bases, and 3 bases stayed unmatched. The CDR3 is 14 amino acids. Germline V gives CDR1 SGHTA, CDR2 FQGNSA. Written as DNA, the CDR3 is TGTGCCAGCAGCTCCGGGACAGTCAATCAGCCCCAGCATTTT. It codes for CASSSGTVNQPQHF.

This clone occurred once. The chain combines TRBV10-1 with TRBJ1-1, with a weak D call TRBD1 (5 bases). V was pared by 4 bases and J by 4 bases, with 10 bases between. The CDR3 spans 13 residues. CDR1 is WNHNN and CDR2 is SYGVQD in the germline V gene (reference sequence). CDR3 bases: TGCGCCAGCAGTGGACAGCTGGGCACTGAAGCTTTCTTT. Translated, it gives CASSGQLGTEAFF.

The chain uses TRBV27 and TRBJ1-3; D gene ambiguous. Germline values: CDR1 MNHEY, CDR2 SMNVEV (reference sequence). The V gene lost 6 bases and the J gene lost 7 bases, with 7 bases spanning the gap. The CDR3 covers 11 residues. This CDR3 reads CASSPWNTIYF. The CDR3, as DNA: TGTGCCAGCAGCCCATGGAACACCATATATTTT.

V and J are TRBV28 and TRBJ2-7; D remains unclear. With 5 bases removed from V and 6 bases from J, the gap between germline ends came to 17 bases. The CDR3 spans 14 residues. Germline values: CDR1 MDHEN, CDR2 SYDVKM. CDR3: CASSPRPSPVEQYF. The CDR3, as DNA: TGTGCCAGCAGTCCACGCCCCAGCCCGGTCGAGCAGTACTTC.

This chain uses TRBV7-9 with TRBJ1-3; TRBD1 matches 7 bases. The CDR3 is made up of 13 amino acids. The germline CDR1 and CDR2 sequences are SEHNR and FQNEAQ (reference sequence). Trimming removed 8 bases from V and 0 bases from J; junction bases left unmatched: 1. As DNA, the CDR3 is TGTGCCAGCCAGGGGGTCTCTGGAAACACCATATATTTT. As protein: CASQGVSGNTIYF.

This sequence joins TRBV7-2 and TRBJ1-2; D not resolved. V was cut by 6 bases and J by 6 bases, with 8 bases left in between. CDR3 length equals 11 residues. CDR1 and CDR2 (germline): SGHTA, FQGNSA. The CDR3 loop reads CASRYGHGYTF. CDR3 DNA sequence: TGTGCCAGCAGATATGGGCATGGCTACACCTTC.

The sample holds one count of this clone. V gene TRBV5-6 combines with J gene TRBJ1-2; D gene unclear. Germline V gene data show CDR1 as SGHDT and CDR2 as YYEEEE. V was trimmed by 2 bases and J by 0 bases, leaving 8 bases between them. The CDR3 totals 14 residues. In DNA, the CDR3 is TGTGCCAGCAGCTTTACAGCCTCTAACTATGGCTACACCTTC. Protein sequence: CASSFTASNYGYTF.

The rearrangement uses TRBV28 and TRBJ2-3, with TRBD2 identical over 9 bases. V dropped 1 base and J dropped 0; count of bases not matched to a gene: 5. The CDR3 totals 17 residues. Germline lookup yields CDR1 MDHEN and CDR2 SYDVKM. CDR3: CASSLYAGGISTDTQYF. The CDR3 DNA sequence: TGTGCCAGCAGTTTATATGCGGGAGGGATTAGCACAGATACGCAGTATTTT.

As to this clone: Other DNA sequences in the sample encode the same CDR3. The J gene is TRBJ1-1, the V gene TRBV9; D possibly corresponds to TRBD1 (6 bases). The CDR3 runs to 14 residues. CDR1 SGDLS and CDR2 YYNGEE come from the germline V gene. V was cut by 0 bases and J by 2 bases, with 8 bases left in between. The CDR3 nucleotides are TGTGCCAGCAGCGTAGAGGGGGGAAACACTGAAGCTTTCTTT. This sequence encodes CASSVEGGNTEAFF.

The V and J genes are TRBV28 and TRBJ1-2; tentative D call: TRBD1 (6 bases). The germline CDR1 and CDR2 sequences are MDHEN and SYDVKM. The CDR3 covers 12 residues. V was pared by 6 bases and J by 3 bases, with 8 bases between. CDR3 amino acids: CASSRQDYGYTF. The CDR3 region has the DNA TGTGCCAGCAGCCGACAGGACTATGGCTACACCTTC.

The chain carries TRBV9 and TRBJ2-3; tentatively, D is TRBD2 (6 bases). Trimming stripped 1 base from V and 3 bases from J, with 12 bases between. Germline assignment: CDR1 SGDLS and CDR2 YYNGEE. The CDR3 length is 15 residues. CDR3 region: CASSVLIGGTDTQYF. CDR3 DNA: TGTGCCAGCAGCGTACTTATTGGGGGGACAGATACGCAGTATTTT.

The chain couples TRBV14 to TRBJ2-1; 7 nucleotides align to TRBD2. Trimming at V came to 1 base and at J to 4 bases, leaving 7 bases not matched to a gene. Germline CDR1 SGHDN, CDR2 FVKESK. The CDR3 loop spans 16 amino acids. CDR3 DNA sequence: TGTGCCAGCAGCCAAGTGTCTTCAGCGGGGTACAATGAGCAGTTCTTC. It translates to CASSQVSSAGYNEQFF.

V and J are TRBV28 and TRBJ2-7; possibly TRBD2 for D (5 bases). Per the germline V gene, CDR1 is MDHEN and CDR2 is SYDVKM. There are 14 residues in the CDR3. V lost 5 bases, J lost 6 bases, and 17 bases lay in between. DNA for the CDR3: TGTGCCAGCAGTCCCCCCGGACTCCCCTTCGAGCAGTACTTC. Its translation: CASSPPGLPFEQYF.

The chain employs TRBV10-3 and TRBJ1-5, with TRBD1 as a possible D gene (5 bases). The V end lost 11 bases, the J end lost 3 bases, and 14 bases lay between the germline ends. CDR3 length: 13 residues. The germline CDR1 and CDR2 sequences are ENHRY and SYGVKD. The CDR3 sequence: CASRQRLNQPQHF. Here the CDR3 DNA reads TGTGCCTCGAGACAGCGCCTCAATCAGCCCCAGCATTTT.

The chain uses TRBV7-6 and TRBJ2-5, with D tentatively TRBD1 (5 bases). CDR3 length equals 17 residues. In germline, CDR1 is SGHVS, CDR2 FNYEAQ. Deletions cut 4 bases from V and 3 bases from J, with 21 bases between. The CDR3 DNA sequence: TGTGCCAGCAGCTGGGGCCTTAGAGAAGGATACGAAGAGACCCAGTACTTC. Its translation is CASSWGLREGYEETQYF.